This T cell receptor (beta chain) stems from a study of T cell responses to AZD1222 COVID-19 vaccine. Points from the study as a whole: Reportedly, close to half of spike-specific TCRs are directed against unmutated variant regions.

Points on this clone: Its target is not known.

The CDR3 covers 14 residues. Assay: immunoSEQ multiplex PCR; the TCRdb copy retains only in-frame clones and omits some. Among 130,000 or so clones listed, roughly 86% were seen once. This receptor was taken from an adult in good health. The V call is TRBV21-1, the J call TRBJ1-1; the D call TRBD1 from the table was never checked on the DNA. TRBV21-1 is a listed pseudogene. The input for sequencing was peripheral blood, taken on day 0 of AZD1222 vaccination. In nucleotides, the CDR3 is TGTGCCAGCAAAACGACAGGGGGGCGGGCTGAAGCTTTCTTT. Translated: CASKTTGGRAEAFF.